The rows below give T cell receptor beta chains drawn from one sample of a study of cytomegalovirus exposure and HLA in healthy donors. Using immunoSEQ multiplex PCR, the repertoire was profiled, and TCRdb retains in-frame clones only, with some absent. The table lists some 130,000 clones, roughly 86% of them singletons, with roughly 1.4% in the top ten. Sequenced sample: PBMCs. The receptors were gathered from a man aged 25 to 40 in good health and CMV-seronegative. Each CDR3 is given with its conserved first and last residue. The D gene is left open where the match is weak. The size entry is marked missing in some rows and otherwise reads once, few, many or a size class.

J | length | V | D | size | DNA | CDR3
TRBJ1-1 | 16 | TRBV25-1 | - | - | TGTGCCAGCAGTGAATATAATGGGTTCGGCGCGGCTGAAGCTTTCTTT | CASSEYNGFGAAEAFF
TRBJ2-2 | 13 | TRBV19 | - | - | TGTGCCAGTAGTATAGTGAGCGCCGGGGAGCTGTTTTTT | CASSIVSAGELFF
TRBJ2-7 | 14 | TRBV9 | - | - | TGTGCCAGCAGCGGCGACAGGTCGGCTAACGAGCAGTACTTC | CASSGDRSANEQYF
TRBJ2-7 | 16 | TRBV10-2 | TRBD2 | - | TGCGCCAGCAGTGCAAGGGGACTAGCGGGATCCCACGAGCAGTACTTC | CASSARGLAGSHEQYF
TRBJ2-1 | 13 | TRBV5-1 | - | once | TGCGCCAGCAGCAACGGGATCCACAATGAGCAGTTCTTC | CASSNGIHNEQFF
TRBJ1-2 | 17 | TRBV9 | TRBD1 | once | TGTGCCAGCAGCGTCGGCTTAAGTATCGGACAGGACTATGGCTACACCTTC | CASSVGLSIGQDYGYTF
TRBJ1-6 | 19 | TRBV5-4 | TRBD1 | - | TGTGCCAGCAGTAAAGGAGGTGGGACAGGGGTTAAAGGTAATTCACCCCTCCACTTT | CASSKGGGTGVKGNSPLHF
TRBJ2-5 | 11 | TRBV7-2 | - | once | TGTGCCAGCAGCTTAGTCCGGACCCAGTACTTC | CASSLVRTQYF
TRBJ2-1 | 20 | TRBV6-8 | - | - | TGTGCCAGCAGTTACCCCCCCCCTGGGATTTTAGCGGCAACCTACAATGAGCAGTTCTTC | CASSYPPPGILAATYNEQFF
TRBJ2-1 | 14 | TRBV5-1 | - | - | TGCGCCAGCAGCTTGGCGATCGGGTCCTCTCCCCAGTTCTTC | CASSLAIGSSPQFF
TRBJ2-7 | 14 | TRBV30 | - | - | TGTGCCTGGAGTGGTGGGCCTACTTACTACGAGCAGTACTTC | CAWSGGPTYYEQYF
TRBJ2-5 | 18 | TRBV4-3 | - | - | TGCGCCAGCAGCCAAGGGGGGTGGGGAGGAGGGATCCAAGAGACCCAGTACTTC | CASSQGGWGGGIQETQYF
TRBJ2-7 | 16 | TRBV4-3 | TRBD2 | - | TGCGCCAGCAGCCAGGATGGACTAGCGGGATCCTACGAGCAGTACTTC | CASSQDGLAGSYEQYF
TRBJ2-5 | 13 | TRBV27 | - | - | TGTGCCAGCAGCCCTTACCAGGGTCAGACCCAGTACTTC | CASSPYQGQTQYF
TRBJ1-4 | 19 | TRBV7-9 | TRBD1 | - | TGTGCCAGCAGCGCCCGGGACAGGGGGCAACGGGGAACTAATGAAAAACTGTTTTTT | CASSARDRGQRGTNEKLFF
TRBJ2-7 | 13 | TRBV13 | - | few | TGTGCCAGCAGTGGGGACAAGAGCTACGAGCAGTACTTC | CASSGDKSYEQYF
TRBJ1-1 | 16 | TRBV27 | TRBD1 | - | TGTGCCAGCAGTCCGCTGCAAGGGGGCGAGAACACTGAAGCTTTCTTT | CASSPLQGGENTEAFF
TRBJ2-5 | 13 | TRBV2 | - | - | TGTGCCAGCAATTACATTACCCAAGAGACCCAGTACTTC | CASNYITQETQYF
TRBJ2-7 | 14 | TRBV5-5 | - | - | TGTGCCAGCAGCTTGGCAGGCTACACCTACGAGCAGTACTTC | CASSLAGYTYEQYF
TRBJ2-1 | 16 | TRBV7-2 | TRBD2 | - | TGTGCCAGCAGCTTACTTGGGCGGGAGGACTACAATGAGCAGTTCTTC | CASSLLGREDYNEQFF
TRBJ1-1 | 13 | TRBV10-3 | - | - | TGTGCCACCAAAGGGGTTTTGGACACTGAAGCTTTCTTT | CATKGVLDTEAFF
TRBJ1-1 | 14 | TRBV19 | TRBD1 | once | TGTGCCAGTAGTGTGTGGGACAGAGAAACTGAAGCTTTCTTT | CASSVWDRETEAFF
TRBJ2-1 | 15 | TRBV7-3 | TRBD2 | - | TGTGCCAGCAGCTCGGGACTAGCGGGAGGGGGCGAGCAGTTCTTC | CASSSGLAGGGEQFF
TRBJ2-7 | 12 | TRBV2 | - | few | TGTGCCAGCAGGACTGACGGCTACGAGCAGTACTTC | CASRTDGYEQYF
TRBJ1-2 | 14 | TRBV5-6 | - | - | TGTGCCAGCAGCTCACCGACAGCCGGTTATGGCTACACCTTC | CASSSPTAGYGYTF
TRBJ2-1 | 15 | TRBV4-2 | TRBD2 | - | TGTGCCAGCAGTCCCGGACTAGCGGGAGGTTTTGAGCAGTTCTTC | CASSPGLAGGFEQFF
TRBJ1-2 | 13 | TRBV9 | - | - | TGTGCCAGCAGCGTTGATCGGGTGGAGGGCTACACCTTC | CASSVDRVEGYTF
TRBJ2-7 | 14 | TRBV4-1 | - | - | TGCGCCAGCAGCCAGTTCGACAGTTCATACGAGCAGTACTTC | CASSQFDSSYEQYF
TRBJ2-1 | 14 | TRBV27 | - | - | TGTGCCAGCAGACCCAGTCTGCAGGCTGGTGAGCAGTTCTTC | CASRPSLQAGEQFF
TRBJ2-3 | 16 | TRBV30 | TRBD2 | - | TGTGCCTGGAGTCATGGGATTAGCGGGAGGACAGATACGCAGTATTTT | CAWSHGISGRTDTQYF
TRBJ1-4 | 15 | TRBV6-5 | - | - | TGTGCCAGCAGTTTCCCGCCTGACGGGTATGAAAAACTGTTTTTT | CASSFPPDGYEKLFF
TRBJ1-5 | 13 | TRBV6-1 | - | - | TGTGCCAGCAGTGAAACAGACAATCAGCCCCAGCATTTT | CASSETDNQPQHF
TRBJ2-1 | 14 | TRBV12-5 | TRBD2 | - | TGTGCTAGTGGTTTGCGCGGGAGCCACAATGAGCAGTTCTTC | CASGLRGSHNEQFF
TRBJ1-4 | 14 | TRBV9 | - | - | TGTGCCAGCAGCGCCGGGTCTACTAATGAAAAACTGTTTTTT | CASSAGSTNEKLFF
TRBJ1-5 | 15 | TRBV7-9 | TRBD1 | - | TGTGCCAGCAGCTTCGGACAGGCCTCCAATCAGCCCCAGCATTTT | CASSFGQASNQPQHF
TRBJ2-1 | 15 | TRBV29-1 | TRBD2 | - | TGCAGTGCGATAGTAGCGGGAGGGCCTGGGGATGAGCAGTTCTTC | CSAIVAGGPGDEQFF
TRBJ1-5 | 13 | TRBV7-6 | - | - | TGTGCCAGCAGCTTAACAACCAATCAGCCCCAGCATTTT | CASSLTTNQPQHF
TRBJ1-5 | 15 | TRBV5-1 | - | - | TGCGCCAGCAGCTTACAGGGTAGAAGCAATCAGCCCCAGCATTTT | CASSLQGRSNQPQHF
TRBJ2-7 | 14 | TRBV11-2 | - | once | TGTGCCAGCAGCTTAGTCCAGGTACCCTACGAGCAGTACTTC | CASSLVQVPYEQYF
TRBJ1-2 | 14 | TRBV5-1 | TRBD1 | - | TGCGCCAGCAGCCCAGGACAGGCCTCCTATGGCTACACCTTC | CASSPGQASYGYTF
TRBJ2-7 | 11 | TRBV19 | - | - | TGTGCCACCTCGGTGGTCGACGAGCAGTACTTC | CATSVVDEQYF
TRBJ2-1 | 13 | TRBV19 | TRBD1 | - | TGTGCCAGCGCAAGGGACAGGGGATATGAGCAGTTCTTC | CASARDRGYEQFF
TRBJ2-7 | 20 | TRBV5-1 | TRBD2 | - | TGCGCCAGCAGCGCAGCGCCGGGACAGGGGACTAGCGGGGGCACTTACGAGCAGTACTTC | CASSAAPGQGTSGGTYEQYF